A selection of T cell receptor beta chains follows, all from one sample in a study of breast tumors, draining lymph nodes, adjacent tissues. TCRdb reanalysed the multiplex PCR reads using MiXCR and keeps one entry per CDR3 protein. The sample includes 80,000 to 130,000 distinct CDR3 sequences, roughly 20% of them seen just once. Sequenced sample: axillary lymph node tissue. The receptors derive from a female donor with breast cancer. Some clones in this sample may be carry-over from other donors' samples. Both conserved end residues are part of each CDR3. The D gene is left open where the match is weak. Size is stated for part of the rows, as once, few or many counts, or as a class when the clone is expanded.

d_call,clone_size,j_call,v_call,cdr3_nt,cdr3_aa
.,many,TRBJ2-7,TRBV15,TGTGCCACCAGCACCGAACAGATCAACGAGCAGTACTTC,CATSTEQINEQYF
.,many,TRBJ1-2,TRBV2,TGTGCCAGCAGGGTTAGGGACGGTAACTATGGCTACACCTTC,CASRVRDGNYGYTF
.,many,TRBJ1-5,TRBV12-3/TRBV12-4,TGTGCCAGCAGCCAGACGACAGATCAGCCCCAGCATTTT,CASSQTTDQPQHF
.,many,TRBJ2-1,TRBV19,TGTGCCAGTAGTATGTTCCCAGGGGCGCGGGCCAATGAGCAGTTCTTC,CASSMFPGARANEQFF
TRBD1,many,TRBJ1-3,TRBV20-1,TGCAGTGCTAGAGATCCCAGGGGGGGAAACACCATATATTTT,CSARDPRGGNTIYF
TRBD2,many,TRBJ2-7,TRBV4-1,TGCGCCAGCAGCCGGGCGGGGGGAAGGGCCTACGAGCAGTACTTC,CASSRAGGRAYEQYF
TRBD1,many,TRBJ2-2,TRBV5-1,TGCGCCAGCAGTCGACAGGGGGACACCGGGGAGCTGTTTTTT,CASSRQGDTGELFF
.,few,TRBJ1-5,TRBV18,TGTGCCAGCTCACCCCCCAATCAGCCCCAGCATTTT,CASSPPNQPQHF
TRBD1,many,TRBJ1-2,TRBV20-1,TGCAGTGCTATGACAGGGGGTGATGGCTACACCTTC,CSAMTGGDGYTF
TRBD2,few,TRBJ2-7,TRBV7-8,TGTGCCAGCAGCTTCGTCGGACTAGCGGGGACCTACGAGCAGTACTTC,CASSFVGLAGTYEQYF
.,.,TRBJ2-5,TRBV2,TGTGCCATGGCTACAAGCATCCAAGAGACCCAGTACTTC,CAMATSIQETQYF
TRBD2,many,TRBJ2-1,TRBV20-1,TGCAGTGCTAGACCCCCTAGCGGGAGCTCCTACAATGAGCAGTTCTTC,CSARPPSGSSYNEQFF
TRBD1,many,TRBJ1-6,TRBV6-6,TGTGCCAGCAGTATGGGACAGTCAAAGGATTCACCCCTCCACTTT,CASSMGQSKDSPLHF
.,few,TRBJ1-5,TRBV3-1,TGTGCCAGCAGCCAAACCTCCTGGGAGCCCCAGCATTTT,CASSQTSWEPQHF
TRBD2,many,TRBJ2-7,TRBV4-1,TGCGCCAGCAGCCCTACGGGGGGGCGACAATACGAGCAGTACTTC,CASSPTGGRQYEQYF
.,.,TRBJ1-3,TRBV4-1,TGCGCCAGCGGCCCGAGCGGCTCTGGAAACACCATATATTTT,CASGPSGSGNTIYF
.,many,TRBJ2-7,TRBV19,TGTGCCAGTAGTATACGGAGTGGGCCAGGGGCCTCCTACGAGCAGTACTTC,CASSIRSGPGASYEQYF
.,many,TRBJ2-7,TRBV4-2,TGTGCCAGCAGCCAAGATGGAGGTTTCTACGAGCAGTACTTC,CASSQDGGFYEQYF
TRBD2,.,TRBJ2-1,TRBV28,TGTGCCAGCAGAAGACTAGCGGACCAACATGAGGAGCAGTTCTTC,CASRRLADQHEEQFF
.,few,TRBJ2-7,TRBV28,TGTGCCAGCAGCACCCGGGACACTCCCTACGAGCAGTACTTC,CASSTRDTPYEQYF
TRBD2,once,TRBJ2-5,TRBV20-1,TGCAGTGCAGAGAATAGCGGGGTCGTGGACCAGTACTTC,CSAENSGVVDQYF
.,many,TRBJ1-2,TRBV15,TGTGCCACCAGCAGAGATTTGAGCTCGAACTATGGCTACACCTTC,CATSRDLSSNYGYTF
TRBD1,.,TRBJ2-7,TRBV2,TGTGCCAGCAGCCTTCGACAGGGGGCGGCCTACGAGCAGTACTTC,CASSLRQGAAYEQYF
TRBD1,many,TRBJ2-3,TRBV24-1,TGTGCCACCAGTGATAGGGACAGGTTCACAGATACGCAGTATTTT,CATSDRDRFTDTQYF
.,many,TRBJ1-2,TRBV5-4,TGTGCCAGCAGCTATGGCTCGGCAACTAACTATGGCTACACCTTC,CASSYGSATNYGYTF